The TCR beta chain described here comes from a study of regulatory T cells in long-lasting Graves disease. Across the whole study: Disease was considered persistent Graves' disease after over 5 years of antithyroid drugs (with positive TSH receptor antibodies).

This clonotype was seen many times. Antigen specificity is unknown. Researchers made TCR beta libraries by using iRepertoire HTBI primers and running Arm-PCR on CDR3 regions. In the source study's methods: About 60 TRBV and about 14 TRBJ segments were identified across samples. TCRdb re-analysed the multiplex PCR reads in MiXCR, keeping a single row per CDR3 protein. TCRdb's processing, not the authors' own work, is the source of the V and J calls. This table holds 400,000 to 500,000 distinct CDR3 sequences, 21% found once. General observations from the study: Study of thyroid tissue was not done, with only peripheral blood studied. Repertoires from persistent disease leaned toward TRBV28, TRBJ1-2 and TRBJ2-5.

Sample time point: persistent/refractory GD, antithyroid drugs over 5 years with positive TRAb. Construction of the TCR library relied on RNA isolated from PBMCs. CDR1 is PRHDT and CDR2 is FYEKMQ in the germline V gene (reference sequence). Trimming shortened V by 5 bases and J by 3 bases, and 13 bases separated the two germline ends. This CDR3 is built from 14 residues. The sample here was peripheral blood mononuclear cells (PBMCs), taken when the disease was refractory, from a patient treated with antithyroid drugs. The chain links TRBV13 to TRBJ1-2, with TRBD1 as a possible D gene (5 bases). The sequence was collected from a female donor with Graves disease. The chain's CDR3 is CASSETGTDYGYTF. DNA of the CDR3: TGTGCCAGCAGCGAAACCGGGACGGACTATGGCTACACCTTC.